What follows describes a single TCR beta chain. Its antigen is undetermined. Each cell subset's genomic DNA was divided evenly among several immunoSEQ plates. Only in-frame clones appear in the TCRdb table, and some are missing; sequencing was by immunoSEQ multiplex PCR. This sample has approximately 330,000 clones, with around four fifths found just once. The entry originates in a study of shared clonotypes between healthy human individuals. Study results and caveats: Across several donors, naive CD4 shared 5% to 5.5%, naive CD8 more than 3%, memory CD4 2% to 2.5%, memory CD8 0.4%.

The CDR3 runs 15 residues. The germline V gene encodes CDR1 MNHEY and CDR2 SVGAGI. V was pared by 0 bases and J by 7 bases, with 3 bases of the junction left unmatched. What was sequenced was memory CD4+ T cells sorted from blood. The subset is: CD45RA-negative fraction. The chain has TRBV6-5 and TRBJ2-1, with TRBD2 identical over 10 bases. The clonotype was recovered from a young man in good health. CDR3 amino acids: CASSYSLAGVNEQFF. DNA for the CDR3: TGTGCCAGCAGTTACTCGCTAGCGGGAGTGAATGAGCAGTTCTTC.